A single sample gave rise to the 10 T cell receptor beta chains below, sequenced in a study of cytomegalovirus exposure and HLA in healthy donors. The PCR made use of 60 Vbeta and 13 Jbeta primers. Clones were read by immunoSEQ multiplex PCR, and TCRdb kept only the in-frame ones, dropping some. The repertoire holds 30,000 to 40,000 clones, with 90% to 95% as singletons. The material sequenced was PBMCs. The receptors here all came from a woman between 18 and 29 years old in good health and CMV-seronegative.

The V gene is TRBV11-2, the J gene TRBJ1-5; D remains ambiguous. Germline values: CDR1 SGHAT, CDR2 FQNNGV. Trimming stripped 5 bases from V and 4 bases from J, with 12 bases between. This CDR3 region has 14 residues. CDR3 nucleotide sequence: TGTGCCAGCAGCCAATTTGGGCATAATCAGCCCCAGCATTTT. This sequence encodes CASSQFGHNQPQHF.

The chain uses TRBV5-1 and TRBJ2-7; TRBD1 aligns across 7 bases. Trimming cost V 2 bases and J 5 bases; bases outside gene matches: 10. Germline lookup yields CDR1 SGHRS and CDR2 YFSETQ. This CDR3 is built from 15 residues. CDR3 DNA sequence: TGCGCCAGCAGCTTTTCCCTAGGCAGGGGGAACGAGCAGTACTTC. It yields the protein CASSFSLGRGNEQYF.

The CDR3 sequence: CASSERTGANTEAFF. In nucleotides, the CDR3 is TGTGCCAGCAGTGAAAGGACAGGGGCTAACACTGAAGCTTTCTTT. The chain recombines TRBV6-4 with TRBJ1-1; 9 bases fit TRBD1. Germline trimming cut 3 bases from V and 2 bases from J; bases unmatched to any gene: 4. From germline, CDR1 is MRHNA and CDR2 SNTAGT. The CDR3 runs 15 residues.

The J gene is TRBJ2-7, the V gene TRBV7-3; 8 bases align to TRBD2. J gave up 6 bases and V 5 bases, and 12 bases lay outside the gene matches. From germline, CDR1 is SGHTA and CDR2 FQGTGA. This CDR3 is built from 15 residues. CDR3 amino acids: CASSPTPGGRFEQYF. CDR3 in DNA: TGTGCCAGCAGCCCTACTCCGGGAGGGCGGTTCGAGCAGTACTTC.

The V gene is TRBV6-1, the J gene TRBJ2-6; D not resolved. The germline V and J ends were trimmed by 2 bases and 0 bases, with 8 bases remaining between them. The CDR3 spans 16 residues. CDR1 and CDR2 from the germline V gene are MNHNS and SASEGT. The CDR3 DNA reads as TGTGCCAGCAGTGAATGGCGGCTCTCTGGGGCCAACGTCCTGACTTTC. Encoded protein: CASSEWRLSGANVLTF.

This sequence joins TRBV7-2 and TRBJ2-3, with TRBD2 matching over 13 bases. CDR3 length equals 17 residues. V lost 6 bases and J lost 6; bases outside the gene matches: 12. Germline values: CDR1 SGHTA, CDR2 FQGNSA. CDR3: CASSRGTSGTGRDTQYF. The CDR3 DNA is TGTGCCAGCAGTCGAGGGACTAGCGGGACCGGTCGGGATACGCAGTATTTT.

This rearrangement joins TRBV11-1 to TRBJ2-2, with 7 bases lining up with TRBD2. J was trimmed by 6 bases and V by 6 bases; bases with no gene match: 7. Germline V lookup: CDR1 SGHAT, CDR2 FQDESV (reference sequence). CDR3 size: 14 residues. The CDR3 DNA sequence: TGTGCCAGCAGTAAGCGGGATAGGTCCGGGGAGCTGTTTTTT. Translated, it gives CASSKRDRSGELFF. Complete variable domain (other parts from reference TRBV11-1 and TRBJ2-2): EAEVAQSPRYKITEKSQAVAFWCDPISGHATLYWYRQILGQGPELLVQFQDESVVDDSQLPKDRFSAERLKGVDSTLKIQPAELGDSAMYLCASSKRDRSGELFFGEGSRLTVL.

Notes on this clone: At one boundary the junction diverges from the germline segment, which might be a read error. The CDR3 DNA sequence: TGTGCCAGCAGTCGGTTTAGGGGAGGGCCGGGAGACTTC. Encoded protein: CASSRFRGGPGDF. This chain links TRBV27 with TRBJ2-7; TRBD2 aligns across 7 bases. Per germline, CDR1 MNHEY and CDR2 SMNVEV (reference sequence). The CDR3 is 13 amino acids.

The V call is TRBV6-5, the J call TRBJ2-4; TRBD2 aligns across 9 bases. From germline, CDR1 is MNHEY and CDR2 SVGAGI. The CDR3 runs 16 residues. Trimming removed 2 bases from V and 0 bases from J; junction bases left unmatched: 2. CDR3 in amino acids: CASSYGAGGAKNIQYF. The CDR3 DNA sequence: TGTGCCAGCAGTTACGGAGCGGGAGGAGCCAAAAACATTCAGTACTTC.

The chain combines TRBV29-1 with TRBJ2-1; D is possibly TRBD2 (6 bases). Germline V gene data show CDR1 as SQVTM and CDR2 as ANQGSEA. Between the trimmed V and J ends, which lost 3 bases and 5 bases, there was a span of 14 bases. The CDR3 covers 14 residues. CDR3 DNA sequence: TGCAGCGTTGATGGTCGCGGGAAGGACAATGAGCAGTTCTTC. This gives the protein CSVDGRGKDNEQFF.